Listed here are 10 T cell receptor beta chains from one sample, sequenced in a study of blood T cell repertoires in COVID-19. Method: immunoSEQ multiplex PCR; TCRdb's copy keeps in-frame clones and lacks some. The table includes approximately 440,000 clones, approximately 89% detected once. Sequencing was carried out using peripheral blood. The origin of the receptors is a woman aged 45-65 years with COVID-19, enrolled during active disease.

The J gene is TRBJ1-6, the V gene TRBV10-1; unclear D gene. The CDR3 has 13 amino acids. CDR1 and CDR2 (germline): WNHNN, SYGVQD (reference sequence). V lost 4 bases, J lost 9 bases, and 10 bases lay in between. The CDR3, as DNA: TGCGCCAGCAGTGCGGATTCGGGTTCACCCCTCCACTTT. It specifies CASSADSGSPLHF.

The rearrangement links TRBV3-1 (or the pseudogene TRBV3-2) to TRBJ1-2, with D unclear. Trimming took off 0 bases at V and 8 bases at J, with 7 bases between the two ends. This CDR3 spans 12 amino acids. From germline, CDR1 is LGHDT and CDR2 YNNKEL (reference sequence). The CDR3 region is CASSQDPRGYTF. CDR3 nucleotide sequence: TGTGCCAGCAGCCAAGACCCCAGGGGCTACACCTTC.

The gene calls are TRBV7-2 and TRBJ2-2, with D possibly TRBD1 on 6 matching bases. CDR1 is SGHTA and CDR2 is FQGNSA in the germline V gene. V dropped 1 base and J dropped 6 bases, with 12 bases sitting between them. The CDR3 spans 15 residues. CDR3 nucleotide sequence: TGTGCCAGCAGCTTAGAGCAGGGGATAGCCGGGGAGCTGTTTTTT. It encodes CASSLEQGIAGELFF. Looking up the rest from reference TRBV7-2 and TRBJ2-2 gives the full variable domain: GAGVSQSPSNKVTEKGKDVELRCDPISGHTALYWYRQSLGQGLEFLIYFQGNSAPDKSGLPSDRFSAERTGGSVSTLTIQRTQQEDSAVYLCASSLEQGIAGELFFGEGSRLTVL.

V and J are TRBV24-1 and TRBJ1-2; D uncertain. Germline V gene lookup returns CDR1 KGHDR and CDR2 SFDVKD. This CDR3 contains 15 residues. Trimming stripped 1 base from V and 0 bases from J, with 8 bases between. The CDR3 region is CATSDLRLPNYGYTF. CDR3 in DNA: TGTGCCACCAGTGATTTACGACTTCCTAACTATGGCTACACCTTC.

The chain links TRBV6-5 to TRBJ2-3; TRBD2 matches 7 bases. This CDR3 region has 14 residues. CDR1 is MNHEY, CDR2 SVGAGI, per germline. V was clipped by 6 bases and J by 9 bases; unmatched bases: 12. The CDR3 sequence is CASSGPTGGETQYF. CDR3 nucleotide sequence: TGTGCCAGCAGCGGTCCTACTGGGGGGGAAACGCAGTATTTT.

CDR3 sequence reads: CASSSFRAIDTEAFF. The CDR3 DNA reads TGTGCCAGCAGTTCCTTCAGGGCGATAGACACTGAAGCTTTCTTT. This chain connects TRBV6-5 to TRBJ1-1; D perhaps matches TRBD1 (5 bases). The germline V gene has CDR1 MNHEY and CDR2 SVGAGI. The CDR3 spans 15 residues. Trimming removed 4 bases at V and 3 bases at J, with 15 bases between.

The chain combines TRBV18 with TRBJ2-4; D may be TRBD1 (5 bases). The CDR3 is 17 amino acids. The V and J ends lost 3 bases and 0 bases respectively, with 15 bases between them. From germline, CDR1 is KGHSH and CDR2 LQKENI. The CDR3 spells CASSPLGRVAAKNIQYF. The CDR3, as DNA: TGTGCCAGCTCACCCTTGGGCAGGGTGGCAGCCAAAAACATTCAGTACTTC.

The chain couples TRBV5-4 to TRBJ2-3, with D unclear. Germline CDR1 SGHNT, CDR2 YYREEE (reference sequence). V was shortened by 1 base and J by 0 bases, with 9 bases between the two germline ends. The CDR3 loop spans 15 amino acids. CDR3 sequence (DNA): TGTGCCAGCAGCTTGCAACCGGGTAGCACAGATACGCAGTATTTT. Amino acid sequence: CASSLQPGSTDTQYF.

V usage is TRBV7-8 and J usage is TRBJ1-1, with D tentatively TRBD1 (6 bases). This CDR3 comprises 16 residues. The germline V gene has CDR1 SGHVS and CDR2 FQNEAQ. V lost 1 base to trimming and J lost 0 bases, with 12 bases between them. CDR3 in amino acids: CASSLGQGLVNTEAFF. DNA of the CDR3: TGTGCCAGCAGCTTAGGTCAGGGGCTGGTGAACACTGAAGCTTTCTTT.

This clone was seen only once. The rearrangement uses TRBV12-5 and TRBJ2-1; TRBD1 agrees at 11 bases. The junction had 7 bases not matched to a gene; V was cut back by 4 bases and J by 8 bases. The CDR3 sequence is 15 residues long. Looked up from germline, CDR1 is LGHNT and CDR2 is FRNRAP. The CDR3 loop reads CASGSGQGAIDEQFF. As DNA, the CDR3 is TGTGCTAGTGGTTCCGGACAGGGGGCCATCGATGAGCAGTTCTTC.